Each of the 2 T cell receptor beta chains below was sequenced from the same sample in a study of low-dose radiotherapy and immunotherapy resistance in tumors. Covering alpha and beta chains, TRAV- and TRBV-specific primers were used for the first-strand cDNA. TCR amplification involved around 22 PCR cycles with a constant-region primer and V-primer adapter. TCRdb reanalysed the reads using MiXCR and keeps one entry per CDR3 protein. The repertoire consists of approximately 100,000 distinct CDR3 sequences, with 20% to 25% occurring once and the leading ten covering about 4%. Time point described: after trial treatment. Treatment defined: LDRT plus nivolumab, ipilimumab, low-dose cyclophosphamide and aspirin (RACIN trial). The material was PBMCs, obtained after low-dose radiotherapy plus immunotherapy. All receptors come from a male donor with prostate cancer.

This clonotype has a count of ten or more. V usage is TRBV7-9 and J usage is TRBJ1-2; TRBD1 agrees at 12 bases. The CDR3 totals 15 residues. From germline, CDR1 is SEHNR and CDR2 FQNEAQ (reference sequence). V was clipped by 5 bases and J by 7 bases; unmatched bases: 8. CDR3 amino acids: CASSRPGQGAVGYTF. In DNA, the CDR3 is TGTGCCAGCAGCCGTCCGGGACAGGGGGCAGTTGGCTACACCTTC. The full variable domain, with the rest looked up from reference TRBV7-9 and TRBJ1-2, is DTGVSQNPRHKITKRGQNVTFRCDPISEHNRLYWYRQTLGQGPEFLTYFQNEAQLEKSRLLSDRFSAERPKGSFSTLEIQRTEQGDSAMYLCASSRPGQGAVGYTFGSGTRLTVV.

Ten or more counts support this clonotype. V gene TRBV11-2 combines with J gene TRBJ2-3, with D possibly being TRBD2 (6 bases). The CDR3 has 16 residues. The V and J ends lost 0 bases and 1 base respectively, with 11 bases between them. Germline CDR1 and CDR2: SGHAT and FQNNGV. CDR3 protein: CASSLDLGGGTDTQYF. The CDR3 DNA sequence: TGTGCCAGCAGCTTAGATCTGGGCGGGGGCACAGATACGCAGTATTTT. The full variable domain, with the rest looked up from reference TRBV11-2 and TRBJ2-3, is EAGVAQSPRYKIIEKRQSVAFWCNPISGHATLYWYQQILGQGPKLLIQFQNNGVVDDSQLPKDRFSAERLKGVDSTLKIQPAKLEDSAVYLCASSLDLGGGTDTQYFGPGTRLTVL.